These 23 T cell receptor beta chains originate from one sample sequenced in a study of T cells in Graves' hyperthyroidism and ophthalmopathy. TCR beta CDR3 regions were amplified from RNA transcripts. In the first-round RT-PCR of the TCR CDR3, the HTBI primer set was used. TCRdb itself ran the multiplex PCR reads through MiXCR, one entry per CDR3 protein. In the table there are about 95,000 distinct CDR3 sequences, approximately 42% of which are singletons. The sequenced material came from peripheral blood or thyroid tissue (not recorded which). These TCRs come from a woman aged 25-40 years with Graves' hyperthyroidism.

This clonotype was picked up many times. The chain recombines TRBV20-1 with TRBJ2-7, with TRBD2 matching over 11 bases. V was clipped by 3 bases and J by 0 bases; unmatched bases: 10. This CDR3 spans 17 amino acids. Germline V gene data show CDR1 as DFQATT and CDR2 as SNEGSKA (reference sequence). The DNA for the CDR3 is TGCAGTGCTAGTACGGGACTAGCGGTACTAAGCTCCTACGAGCAGTACTTC. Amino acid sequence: CSASTGLAVLSSYEQYF.

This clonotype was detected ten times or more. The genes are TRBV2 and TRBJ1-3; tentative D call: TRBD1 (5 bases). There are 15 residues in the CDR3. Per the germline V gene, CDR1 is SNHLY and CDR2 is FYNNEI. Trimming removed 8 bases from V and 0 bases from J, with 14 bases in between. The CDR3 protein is CASSLTGLSGNTIYF. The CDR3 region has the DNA TGTGCCAGCTCCCTAACAGGACTCTCTGGAAACACCATATATTTT.

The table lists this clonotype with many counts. The CDR3, as DNA: TGTGCCAGCAGTTTAGGGGAAACTGAAGCTTTCTTT. The encoded protein is CASSLGETEAFF. V gene TRBV28 combines with J gene TRBJ1-1, with D unresolved. From germline, CDR1 is MDHEN and CDR2 SYDVKM. The germline V and J ends were trimmed by 2 bases and 5 bases, with 6 bases remaining between them. This CDR3 comprises 12 residues.

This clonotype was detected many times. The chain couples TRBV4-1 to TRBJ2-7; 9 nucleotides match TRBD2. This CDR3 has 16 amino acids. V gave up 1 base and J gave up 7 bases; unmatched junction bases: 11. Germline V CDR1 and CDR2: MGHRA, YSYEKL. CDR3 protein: CASSQGSGRATMEQYF. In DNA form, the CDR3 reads TGCGCCAGCAGCCAAGGTAGCGGGAGAGCTACGATGGAGCAGTACTTC.

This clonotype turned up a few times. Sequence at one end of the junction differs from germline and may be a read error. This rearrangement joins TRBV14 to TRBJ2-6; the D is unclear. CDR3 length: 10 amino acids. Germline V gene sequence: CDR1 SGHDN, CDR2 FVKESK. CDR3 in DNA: TGTGCCAGCAGGGCCACCGTCCTGACTTTC. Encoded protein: CASRATVLTF.

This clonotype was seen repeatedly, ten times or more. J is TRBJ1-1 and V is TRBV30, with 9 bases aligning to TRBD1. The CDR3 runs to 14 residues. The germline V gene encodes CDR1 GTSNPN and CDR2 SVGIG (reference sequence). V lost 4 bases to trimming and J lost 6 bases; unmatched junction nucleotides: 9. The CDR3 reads CAWIGRDRASEAFF. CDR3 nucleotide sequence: TGTGCCTGGATTGGCCGGGACAGGGCGTCTGAAGCTTTCTTT. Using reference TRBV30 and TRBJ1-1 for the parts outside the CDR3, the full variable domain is SQTIHQWPATLVQPVGSPLSLECTVEGTSNPNLYWYRQAAGRGLQLLFYSVGIGQISSEVPQNLSASRPQDRQFILSSKKLLLSDSGFYLCAWIGRDRASEAFFGQGTRLTVV.

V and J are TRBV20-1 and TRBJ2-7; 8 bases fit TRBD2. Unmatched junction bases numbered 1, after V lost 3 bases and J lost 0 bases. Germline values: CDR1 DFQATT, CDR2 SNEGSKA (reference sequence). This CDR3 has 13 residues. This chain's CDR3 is CSASGRASYEQYF. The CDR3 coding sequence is TGCAGTGCTAGCGGGAGGGCCTCCTACGAGCAGTACTTC.

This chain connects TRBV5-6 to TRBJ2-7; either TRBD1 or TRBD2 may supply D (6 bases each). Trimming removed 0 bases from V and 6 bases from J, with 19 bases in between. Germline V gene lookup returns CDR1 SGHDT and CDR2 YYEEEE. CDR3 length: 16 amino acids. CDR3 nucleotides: TGTGCCAGCAGCTTGGCCACAGGGTTTGGACTACGCGAGCAGTACTTC. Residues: CASSLATGFGLREQYF.

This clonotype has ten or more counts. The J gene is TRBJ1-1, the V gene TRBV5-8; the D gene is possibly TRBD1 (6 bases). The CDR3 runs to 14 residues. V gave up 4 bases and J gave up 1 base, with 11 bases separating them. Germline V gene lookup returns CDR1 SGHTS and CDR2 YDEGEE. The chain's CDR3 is CASSGGRGNTEAFF. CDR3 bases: TGTGCCAGCAGCGGGGGCAGGGGGAACACTGAAGCTTTCTTT.

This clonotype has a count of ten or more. The CDR3 is CAISPGEEGKLFF. The CDR3 DNA reads TGTGCCATCAGTCCCGGGGAGGAGGGAAAACTGTTTTTT. V usage is TRBV10-3 and J usage is TRBJ1-4; D call uncertain. CDR3 length: 13 amino acids. Trimming pared 5 bases from V and 10 bases from J, leaving 14 bases between. CDR1 is ENHRY, CDR2 SYGVKD, per germline.

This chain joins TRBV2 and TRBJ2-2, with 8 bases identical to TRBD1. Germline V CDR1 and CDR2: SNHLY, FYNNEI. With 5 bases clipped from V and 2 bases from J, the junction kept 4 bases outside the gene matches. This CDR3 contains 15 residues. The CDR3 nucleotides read TGTGCCAGCAGTTTTGACAGGGGTAACACCGGGGAGCTGTTTTTT. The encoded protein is CASSFDRGNTGELFF.

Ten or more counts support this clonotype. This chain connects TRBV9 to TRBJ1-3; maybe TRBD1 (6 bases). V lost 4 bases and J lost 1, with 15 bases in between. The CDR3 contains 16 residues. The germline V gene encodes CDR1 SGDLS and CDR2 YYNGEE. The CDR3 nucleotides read TGTGCCAGCAGCTCAATGGGGGGGGCGTCTGGAAACACCATATATTTT. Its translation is CASSSMGGASGNTIYF. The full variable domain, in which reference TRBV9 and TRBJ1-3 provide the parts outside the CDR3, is DSGVTQTPKHLITATGQRVTLRCSPRSGDLSVYWYQQSLDQGLQFLIQYYNGEERAKGNILERFSAQQFPDLHSELNLSSLELGDSALYFCASSSMGGASGNTIYFGEGSWLTVV.

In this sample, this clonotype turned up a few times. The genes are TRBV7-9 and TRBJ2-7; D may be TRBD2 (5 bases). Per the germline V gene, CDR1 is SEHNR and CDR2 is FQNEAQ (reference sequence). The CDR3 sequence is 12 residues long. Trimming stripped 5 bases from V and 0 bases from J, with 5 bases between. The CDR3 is CASSGSSYEQYF. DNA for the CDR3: TGTGCCAGCAGCGGGAGCTCCTACGAGCAGTACTTC.

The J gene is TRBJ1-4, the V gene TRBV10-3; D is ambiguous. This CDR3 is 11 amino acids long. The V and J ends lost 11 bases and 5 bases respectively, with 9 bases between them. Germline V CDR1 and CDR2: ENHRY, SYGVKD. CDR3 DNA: TGTGCCCACCTCGACAATGAAAAACTGTTTTTT. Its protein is CAHLDNEKLFF.

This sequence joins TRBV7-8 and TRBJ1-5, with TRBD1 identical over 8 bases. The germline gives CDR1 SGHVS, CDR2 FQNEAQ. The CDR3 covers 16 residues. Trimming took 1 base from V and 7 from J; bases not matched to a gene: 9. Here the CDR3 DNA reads TGTGCCAGCAGCTTAGTGGACAGGGCTGGCGAGCAGCCCCAGCATTTT. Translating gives CASSLVDRAGEQPQHF.

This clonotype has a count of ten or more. The CDR3 protein is CASSLGGKYGYTF. CDR3 in DNA: TGTGCCAGCAGCTTAGGCGGAAAATATGGCTACACCTTC. The chain is built from TRBV13 and TRBJ1-2; D is undetermined. This CDR3 is 13 amino acids long. V lost 0 bases and J 5 bases, leaving 7 bases between the germline ends. Germline CDR1 PRHDT, CDR2 FYEKMQ (reference sequence).

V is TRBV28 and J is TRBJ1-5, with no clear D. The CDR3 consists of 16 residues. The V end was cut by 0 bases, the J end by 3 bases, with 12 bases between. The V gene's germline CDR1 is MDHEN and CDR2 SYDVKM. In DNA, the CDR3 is TGTGCCAGCAGTTTATGTGGAGGGCGTGACAATCAGCCCCAGCATTTT. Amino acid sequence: CASSLCGGRDNQPQHF.

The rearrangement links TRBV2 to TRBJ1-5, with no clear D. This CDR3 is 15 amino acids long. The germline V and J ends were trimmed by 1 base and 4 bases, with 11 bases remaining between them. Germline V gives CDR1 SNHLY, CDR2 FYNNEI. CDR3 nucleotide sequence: TGTGCCAGCAGTGAAGATGGTCTTTATAATCAGCCCCAGCATTTT. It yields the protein CASSEDGLYNQPQHF.

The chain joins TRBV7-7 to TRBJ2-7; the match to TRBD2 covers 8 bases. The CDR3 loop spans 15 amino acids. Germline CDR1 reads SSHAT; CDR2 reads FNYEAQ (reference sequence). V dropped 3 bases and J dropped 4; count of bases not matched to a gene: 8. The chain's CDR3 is CASSFGTSPFYEQYF. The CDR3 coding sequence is TGTGCCAGCAGCTTCGGGACTAGTCCCTTTTACGAGCAGTACTTC.

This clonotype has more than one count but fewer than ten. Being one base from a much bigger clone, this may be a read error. The CDR3 DNA reads TGTGCCGGCAGCCACCCCCGACAGGGGTTTTTAGGAAACACCATATATTTT. Translated: CAGSHPRQGFLGNTIYF. The rearrangement links TRBV9 to TRBJ1-3, with 8 bases aligning to TRBD1. Germline assignment: CDR1 SGDLS and CDR2 YYNGEE. The CDR3 length is 17 residues.

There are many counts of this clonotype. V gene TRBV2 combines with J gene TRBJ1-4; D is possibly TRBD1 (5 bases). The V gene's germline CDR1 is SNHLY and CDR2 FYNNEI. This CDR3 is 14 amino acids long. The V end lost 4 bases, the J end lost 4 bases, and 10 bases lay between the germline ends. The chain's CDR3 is CASSVGGFNEKLFF. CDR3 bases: TGTGCCAGCAGTGTGGGGGGGTTTAATGAAAAACTGTTTTTT.

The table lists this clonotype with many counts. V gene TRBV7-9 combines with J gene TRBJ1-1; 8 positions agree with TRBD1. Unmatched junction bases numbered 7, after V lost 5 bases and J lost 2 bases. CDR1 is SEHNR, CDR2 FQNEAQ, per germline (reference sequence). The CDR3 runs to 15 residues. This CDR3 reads CASSAGDRTNTEAFF. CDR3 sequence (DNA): TGTGCCAGCAGCGCGGGGGACAGGACAAACACTGAAGCTTTCTTT. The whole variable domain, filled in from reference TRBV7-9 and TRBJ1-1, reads DTGVSQNPRHKITKRGQNVTFRCDPISEHNRLYWYRQTLGQGPEFLTYFQNEAQLEKSRLLSDRFSAERPKGSFSTLEIQRTEQGDSAMYLCASSAGDRTNTEAFFGQGTRLTVV.

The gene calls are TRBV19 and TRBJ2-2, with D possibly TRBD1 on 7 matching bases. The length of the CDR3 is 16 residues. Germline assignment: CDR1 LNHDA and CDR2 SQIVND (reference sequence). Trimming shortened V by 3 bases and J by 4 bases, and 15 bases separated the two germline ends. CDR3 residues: CASSIGRGQSTGELFF. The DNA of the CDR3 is TGTGCCAGTAGTATCGGGCGGGGACAGAGCACCGGGGAGCTGTTTTTT.